A selection of T cell receptor beta chains follows, all from one sample in a study of cytomegalovirus exposure and HLA in healthy donors. Clones were sequenced by immunoSEQ multiplex PCR, and TCRdb holds only the in-frame ones, with some missing. The sample has fewer than 200,000 clones, more than 75% seen once. Sequenced: PBMCs. Receptor source: a girl younger than two in good health and CMV-seronegative. The CDR3 runs from the conserved cysteine through the conserved F or W.

TRBJ2-1 | TRBV6-6 | CASSSGTGGRNEQFF
TRBJ2-5 | TRBV9 | CASSAEAGIQETQYF
TRBJ2-7 | TRBV7-9 | CASSTRRLGTGDYEQYF
TRBJ1-1 | TRBV7-9 | CSSSLPGQGAFF
TRBJ1-1 | TRBV5-1 | CASSPGGSTEAFF
TRBJ1-1 | TRBV6-5 | CASSFQGLGNTEAFF
TRBJ1-5 | TRBV30 | CAWKDRGYAQPQHF
TRBJ2-2 | TRBV19 | CASSIARDMVTGELFF
TRBJ2-3 | TRBV4-2 | CASSQVAGRTDTQYF
TRBJ2-1 | TRBV6-4 | CASSEQQGDEQFF
TRBJ2-5 | TRBV2 | CASSEPSGRGQETQYF
TRBJ2-4 | TRBV4-1 | CASSQAGAKNIQYF
TRBJ1-6 | TRBV6-5 | CASSRSGTGNSPLHF
TRBJ1-3 | TRBV6-5 | CASSYAGSGTGNTIYF
TRBJ2-1 | TRBV11-2 | CASSSRLALGHNEQFF
TRBJ2-7 | TRBV7-9 | CASSKRTGGVVDEQYF
TRBJ2-2 | TRBV14 | CASSQAYLADITGELFF
TRBJ2-1 | TRBV19 | CASSSGGAYEQFF
TRBJ2-7 | TRBV5-1 | CASSSGQFYEQYF
TRBJ2-7 | TRBV6-1 | CASSVDRTYEQYF
TRBJ2-1 | TRBV5-1 | CASSSGPGGAYNEQFF
TRBJ2-5 | TRBV6-6 | CASSSYRAGETQYF
TRBJ2-1 | TRBV4-3 | CASSQGLGLANHNEQFF
TRBJ2-3 | TRBV11-2 | CASSTRRLSTDTQYF
TRBJ1-1 | TRBV5-1 | CASSLFLQGTEAFF
TRBJ2-5 | TRBV9 | CASSGGGIQETQYF
TRBJ1-4 | TRBV30 | CAWSVLRPGGMMKLFF
TRBJ1-1 | TRBV5-5 | CASSLHFSDTEAFF
TRBJ2-7 | TRBV30 | CAWSVEGALPCGQYF
TRBJ2-3 | TRBV19 | CASSQQAGATDTQYF
TRBJ2-7 | TRBV15 | CATSRVQGTVYEQYF
TRBJ1-2 | TRBV14 | CASSQVPSAGDYGYTF
TRBJ1-2 | TRBV15 | CATSSPDRGSGYTF
TRBJ2-4 | TRBV30 | CAGRESQNIQYF
TRBJ2-7 | TRBV7-8 | CASSILPPSGGSYEQYF
TRBJ2-7 | TRBV5-4 | CASSQTGVAEQYF
TRBJ1-1 | TRBV7-9 | CASSLAGQDVNTEAFF
TRBJ1-4 | TRBV5-5 | CASSSGQGTEKLFF